This TCR beta chain was recorded in a study of cytomegalovirus exposure and HLA in healthy donors. This PCR relied on a set of 60 Vbeta primers and 13 Jbeta primers. Method: immunoSEQ multiplex PCR; TCRdb's copy keeps in-frame clones and lacks some. The data contain about 100,000 clones, around 73% of them singletons. The CDR3 is made up of 15 amino acids. V was clipped by 5 bases and J by 2 bases, with 15 bases between them. Per the germline V gene, CDR1 is MNHNY and CDR2 is SVGAGI (reference sequence). The receptor was derived from a man aged 35-49 years in good health and CMV-seronegative. Sequencing used PBMCs. The J gene is TRBJ1-2, the V gene TRBV6-6; a possible D gene is TRBD1 (6 bases). In DNA form, the CDR3 reads TGTGCCAGCAGTCCCACAACAGGGCCGAACTATGGCTACACCTTC. Encoded protein: CASSPTTGPNYGYTF.